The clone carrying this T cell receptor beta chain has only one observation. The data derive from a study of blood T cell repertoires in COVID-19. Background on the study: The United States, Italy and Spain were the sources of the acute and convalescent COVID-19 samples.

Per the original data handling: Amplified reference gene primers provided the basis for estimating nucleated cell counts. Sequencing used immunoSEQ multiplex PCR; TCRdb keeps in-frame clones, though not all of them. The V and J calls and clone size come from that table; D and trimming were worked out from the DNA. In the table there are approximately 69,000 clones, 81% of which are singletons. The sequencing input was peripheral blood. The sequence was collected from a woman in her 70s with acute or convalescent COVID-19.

CDR3 nucleotides: TGTGCCAGTAAACGACTAGCGGGAAAATTTGTCTTCGAGCAGTACTTC. Translated, it gives CASKRLAGKFVFEQYF. The rearrangement links TRBV19 to TRBJ2-7; 11 nucleotides align to TRBD2. This CDR3 comprises 16 residues. J was trimmed by 6 bases and V by 7 bases; bases with no gene match: 14. Germline assignment: CDR1 LNHDA and CDR2 SQIVND (reference sequence).